This TCR beta chain is drawn from a study of regulatory T cells in long-lasting Graves disease. The time point was: newly diagnosed GD, antithyroid drugs for less than 3 months. PBMC-derived RNA was used for the TCR library. This clonotype was seen many times. Its antigen is still unknown. Regarding the study as a whole: Thyroid tissue was not sampled; only peripheral blood was. Persistent patients shared more public clonotypes (roughly 2,800) than new patients (roughly 1,000). Persistent disease preferred TRBV28, TRBJ1-2 and TRBJ2-5.

Library construction for TCR beta used iRepertoire HTBI primers and Arm-PCR of CDR3 regions. TCRdb itself ran the multiplex PCR reads through MiXCR, one entry per CDR3 protein. The sample carries 600,000 to 650,000 distinct CDR3 sequences, 15% to 20% recorded once. The trim removed 3 bases at V and 6 bases at J, leaving 11 bases unmatched. CDR1 and CDR2 from the germline V gene are MDHEN and SYDVKM. The CDR3 is 16 residues long. This sample also appeared in a second study, on T cells in Graves' hyperthyroidism and ophthalmopathy. In that study: Researchers ran a first-round RT-PCR on the TCR CDR3 using the HTBI primer set.

This TCR was recovered from a woman aged 25-40 years with Graves disease. Sequenced material: peripheral blood mononuclear cells (PBMCs), taken at new diagnosis, from a patient treated with antithyroid drugs. This chain connects TRBV28 to TRBJ1-1; 9 bases are a match to TRBD1. CDR3 loop: CASSFRDRDPFAEAFF. The CDR3 DNA reads as TGTGCCAGCAGTTTCCGGGACAGGGACCCATTTGCTGAAGCTTTCTTT.